The 12 T cell receptor beta chains reported below all come from one sample, sequenced in a study of CD8+CD57+ T cells in acquired aplastic anemia. Genomic DNA acted as the template from which TCR beta VDJ combination and CDR3 sequence profiling were carried out. TCRdb processed the reads anew with MiXCR; each CDR3 protein has one entry. Among roughly 180,000 distinct CDR3 sequences, approximately 46% were seen once, and the ten largest hold 2.5% to 3.5%. The sequencing sample was made of sorted CD4+, CD8+, or CD8+CD57+ T cells (not recorded which) from PBMCs. These receptors originate from a human donor in good health.

As regards this clonotype: The junction departs from the called germline gene at one end, perhaps through a read error. The J gene is TRBJ1-5, the V gene TRBV10-3; D remains ambiguous. CDR3 length: 18 residues. Germline V gives CDR1 ENHRY, CDR2 SYGVKD. CDR3 amino acids: CAISDPIAGESYNEPQHF. Here the CDR3 DNA reads TGTGCCATCAGTGATCCCATAGCGGGAGAGTCGTACAATGAGCCCCAGCATTTT.

As for this clonotype: An end of the junction does not agree with germline; a read error may underlie this. The chain is built from TRBV5-6 and TRBJ2-5, with TRBD2 identical over 11 bases. The CDR3 runs to 16 residues. Per the germline V gene, CDR1 is SGHDT and CDR2 is YYEEEE. The CDR3 here is CASSEWRTSGYNEQSF. CDR3 sequence (DNA): TGTGCCAGCAGCGAGTGGCGGACTAGCGGGTACAATGAGCAGTCCTTC. Variable domain in full (rest from reference TRBV5-6 and TRBJ2-5): DAGVTQSPTHLIKTRGQQVTLRCSPKSGHDTVSWYQQALGQGPQFIFQYYEEEERQRGNFPDRFSGHQFPNYSSELNVNALLLGDSALYLCASSEWRTSGYNEQSFGPGTRLLVL.

This chain connects TRBV20-1 to TRBJ2-5; 10 bases are shared with TRBD1. The V gene end was trimmed by 1 base and the J gene end by 2 bases; junction bases not matched to a gene: 4. Germline lookup yields CDR1 DFQATT and CDR2 SNEGSKA (reference sequence). This CDR3 is built from 15 residues. The CDR3 loop is CSARGGTGEQETQYF. DNA for the CDR3: TGCAGTGCTAGAGGGGGGACAGGGGAGCAAGAGACCCAGTACTTC.

This clonotype was counted at least ten times. The gene calls are TRBV11-2 and TRBJ2-5; 8 bases line up with TRBD1. V shed 5 bases and J 7 bases; nucleotides not matched to a gene: 12. Germline lookup yields CDR1 SGHAT and CDR2 FQNNGV. CDR3 length: 15 amino acids. CDR3 in amino acids: CASSGPGTGAVTQYF. The CDR3 nucleotides read TGTGCCAGCAGCGGTCCCGGGACAGGTGCGGTGACCCAGTACTTC.

This clonotype was observed many times. This sequence joins TRBV7-2 and TRBJ1-5; a possible D gene is TRBD1 (5 bases). The CDR3 covers 13 residues. Between the trimmed V and J ends, which lost 4 bases and 4 bases, there was a span of 8 bases. CDR1 and CDR2 (germline): SGHTA, FQGNSA. The CDR3 region is CASSWAGNQPQHF. The CDR3 nucleotides are TGTGCCAGCAGCTGGGCAGGGAATCAGCCCCAGCATTTT.

This clonotype was observed at least ten times. CDR3 nucleotide sequence: TGTGCCACCAGGGGCGCGGGAGGGCCTGGTGAGCAGTTCTTC. It encodes CATRGAGGPGEQFF. The V call is TRBV24-1, the J call TRBJ2-1, with 9 bases lining up with TRBD2. Germline CDR1 reads KGHDR; CDR2 reads SFDVKD. V lost 7 bases, J lost 9 bases, and 9 bases stayed unmatched. The CDR3 is made up of 14 amino acids.

The genes are TRBV6-2 or TRBV6-3 and TRBJ2-2; D perhaps matches TRBD1 (5 bases). V was pared by 6 bases and J by 0 bases, with 11 bases between. The CDR3 is 15 amino acids. Per germline, CDR1 MNHEY and CDR2 SVGEGT. CDR3 bases: TGTGCCAGCAGACAGACAGAGGCGAACACCGGGGAGCTGTTTTTT. Protein product: CASRQTEANTGELFF.

This clonotype has only a few counts. The chain joins TRBV6-2 or TRBV6-3 to TRBJ2-1; 9 positions match TRBD2. The CDR3 runs to 13 residues. Per germline, CDR1 MNHEY and CDR2 SVGEGT. CDR3 coding DNA: TGTGAAATTCGCGCTAGCGGGAATAATGAGCAGTTCTTC. Translated, it gives CEIRASGNNEQFF.

J is TRBJ2-5 and V is TRBV5-6; D may be TRBD1 or TRBD2 (5 bases each). CDR1 SGHDT and CDR2 YYEEEE come from the germline V gene. The CDR3 has 15 residues. Deletions cut 0 bases from V and 4 bases from J, with 13 bases between. The CDR3 reads CASSLGGPPTETQYF. DNA for the CDR3: TGTGCCAGCAGCTTGGGGGGACCCCCAACAGAGACCCAGTACTTC.

There are a few counts of this clonotype. The rearrangement links TRBV27 to TRBJ2-7; TRBD1 matches at 8 bases. The trim removed 5 bases at V and 3 bases at J, leaving 6 bases unmatched. In germline, CDR1 is MNHEY, CDR2 SMNVEV (reference sequence). CDR3 length equals 14 residues. The CDR3: CASSVQGANYEQYF. The CDR3 bases are TGTGCCAGCAGTGTCCAGGGGGCCAACTACGAGCAGTACTTC.

In its sample, this clonotype was seen a few times. This chain links TRBV5-1 with TRBJ2-3; TRBD1 aligns across 10 bases. Germline trimming cut 4 bases from V and 4 bases from J; bases unmatched to any gene: 15. CDR3 length: 18 amino acids. CDR1 SGHRS and CDR2 YFSETQ come from the germline V gene. The CDR3 DNA reads TGCGCCAGCAGCCGGGCGAAGATGACAGGGGGCGGCCCAGATACGCAGTATTTT. Protein: CASSRAKMTGGGPDTQYF.

Worth noting for this clonotype: Sequence at one end of the junction differs from germline and may be a read error. The chain employs TRBV2 and TRBJ1-5; D possibly corresponds to TRBD1 (6 bases). Germline lookup yields CDR1 SNHLY and CDR2 FYNNEI. The CDR3 has 15 residues. The DNA of the CDR3 is TGTGCCAGCAGTGATGAGGGGGAGAGCAGTCAGCCCCAGCATTTT. It encodes CASSDEGESSQPQHF.